The 19 T cell receptor beta chains reported below all come from one sample, sequenced in a study of response to subunit inactivated influenza vaccine (dated by TCRdb to about 2018). Receptors were amplified or captured by RT-PCR. The data were produced on an Illumina HiSeq 2500. TCRdb ran its own pipeline on the public reads, namely fastp trimming at Q25 and MiXCR clone calling, and kept in-frame beta chains. Rows with one shared CDR3 protein collapse into an entry with the most common genes and DNA. This sample lists over 750,000 distinct CDR3 sequences; around 20% were detected once. The ten top clones hold approximately 10% of the sample. The specimen comprised PBMCs from blood, sampled about 5 days after vaccination. The receptors were sampled from a man between 50 and 59 years old who received an inactivated influenza vaccine. Donor details come from another sample of the same person, matched by shared clones.

This clonotype came up a few times. It is unclear where the CDR3 begins or ends on the DNA, so no DNA is shown, and the CDR3 is as TCRdb lists it. The gene calls are TRBV3-1 and TRBJ1-1; the DNA was not compared with TRBD1, the D call given in the table. The CDR3 has 14 residues if both end residues are counted. Germline-derived CDR1 and CDR2 are LGHDT and YNNKEL (reference sequence). The CDR3: CASSQVAGGTHPFF.

This clonotype was seen at least ten times. The chain combines TRBV6-2 or TRBV6-3 with TRBJ1-1; no clear D. The CDR3 is made up of 14 amino acids. Trimming removed 2 bases at V and 6 bases at J, with 13 bases between. Germline V gives CDR1 MNHEY, CDR2 SVGEGT. CDR3 protein: CASSYGIMTSEAFF. DNA for the CDR3: TGTGCCAGCAGTTACGGCATCATGACCTCTGAAGCTTTCTTT.

The chain uses TRBV6-1 and TRBJ1-1, with 8 positions matching TRBD1. V dropped 7 bases and J dropped 5; count of bases not matched to a gene: 9. This CDR3 is 14 amino acids long. Germline V gene data show CDR1 as MNHNS and CDR2 as SASEGT. The CDR3 sequence is CASTERQGWTEAFF. In DNA form, the CDR3 reads TGTGCCAGCACCGAAAGACAGGGGTGGACTGAAGCTTTCTTT.

The chain has TRBV10-2 and TRBJ1-2; D gene uncertain. The CDR3 totals 16 residues. From germline, CDR1 is WSHSY and CDR2 SAAADI. Trimming cost V 0 bases and J 0 bases, with 11 bases left between them. CDR3 nucleotides: TGCGCCAGCAGTGAGTCGAAAGGAAGGCCTAACTATGGCTACACCTTC. Encoded protein: CASSESKGRPNYGYTF.

This clonotype was seen a few times. V usage is TRBV4-2 and J usage is TRBJ1-4; possibly TRBD1 for D (5 bases). Between the trimmed V and J ends, which lost 6 bases and 4 bases, there was a span of 18 bases. There are 16 residues in the CDR3. CDR1 LGHNA and CDR2 YNFKEQ come from the germline V gene. The CDR3 nucleotides are TGTGCCAGCAGACTCGGGCTCCGGACAAATAATGAAAAACTGTTTTTT. This gives the protein CASRLGLRTNNEKLFF.

This clonotype came up a few times. This chain links TRBV11-2 with TRBJ1-2; tentatively, D is TRBD1 (5 bases). Germline CDR1 SGHAT, CDR2 FQNNGV. The germline V and J ends were trimmed by 4 bases and 4 bases, with 13 bases remaining between them. The CDR3 covers 14 residues. The CDR3 nucleotides read TGTGCCAGCAGCTCTCCCCGGGACCCCTATGGCTACACCTTC. Translation: CASSSPRDPYGYTF.

This clonotype was found a few times. The J gene is TRBJ2-1, the V gene TRBV12-3 or TRBV12-4, with TRBD1 identical over 9 bases. Losses at the gene ends were 5 bases for V and 2 bases for J; bases not matched to a gene: 7. This CDR3 region has 16 residues. CDR3 loop: CASSVLTGGPYNEQFF. DNA of the CDR3: TGTGCCAGCAGTGTCCTGACAGGGGGGCCCTACAATGAGCAGTTCTTC.

This clonotype has just a few counts. The chain is built from TRBV2 and TRBJ1-1; D is unresolved. This CDR3 spans 13 amino acids. Trimming pared 3 bases from V and 0 bases from J, leaving 5 bases between. Germline V gene data show CDR1 as SNHLY and CDR2 as FYNNEI. The CDR3 spells CASSDYVNTEAFF. For the CDR3, the DNA is TGTGCCAGCAGTGATTATGTGAACACTGAAGCTTTCTTT.

The V call is TRBV28, the J call TRBJ1-5, with D unresolved. Per germline, CDR1 MDHEN and CDR2 SYDVKM. Trimming cost V 7 bases and J 5 bases, with 9 bases left between them. The CDR3 loop spans 12 amino acids. CDR3 loop: CASNPGYQPQHF. In DNA, the CDR3 is TGTGCCAGCAACCCCGGCTATCAGCCCCAGCATTTT.

Remarks on this clonotype: Germline and junction disagree at one end, which may indicate a read error. V is TRBV25-1 and J is TRBJ1-2; no clear D. In germline, CDR1 is MGHDK, CDR2 SYGVNS. This CDR3 region has 11 residues. CDR3 DNA sequence: TGTGCCAGCAGGGAATACTATGGCTACACCTTC. Encoded protein: CASREYYGYTF.

This rearrangement joins TRBV2 to TRBJ2-1, with D perhaps TRBD2 (6 bases). CDR3 length: 15 amino acids. V lost 5 bases and J 0 bases, leaving 11 bases between the germline ends. Germline CDR1 and CDR2: SNHLY and FYNNEI. The CDR3 sequence: CASSIAESSYNEQFF. The CDR3 region has the DNA TGTGCCAGCAGTATAGCGGAAAGCTCCTACAATGAGCAGTTCTTC.

The chain combines TRBV12-3 or TRBV12-4 with TRBJ2-1; 12 bases map to TRBD2. The CDR3 is made up of 17 amino acids. V lost 5 bases to trimming and J lost 8 bases; unmatched junction nucleotides: 13. The CDR3 loop reads CASSLRMTSGRVYEQFF. The CDR3 nucleotides read TGTGCCAGCAGTCTCCGAATGACTAGCGGGAGAGTCTATGAGCAGTTCTTC.

This clonotype was counted at least ten times. The J gene is TRBJ2-7, the V gene TRBV18; D is unclear. Trimming shortened V by 2 bases and J by 0 bases, and 5 bases separated the two germline ends. The length of the CDR3 is 13 residues. Germline values: CDR1 KGHSH, CDR2 LQKENI. For the CDR3, the DNA is TGTGCCAGCTCACCAATTCTCTCCTACGAGCAGTACTTC. It specifies CASSPILSYEQYF.

This clonotype was seen repeatedly, ten times or more. The CDR3 DNA reads TGTGCCAGCAGTTATAGGAGGTTTGGGGAGCAGTACTTC. This encodes CASSYRRFGEQYF. This chain links TRBV6-5 with TRBJ2-7, with D possibly being TRBD2 (5 bases). Germline assignment: CDR1 MNHEY and CDR2 SVGAGI. CDR3 length: 13 residues. The V and J ends lost 3 bases and 7 bases respectively, with 13 bases between them.

The chain carries TRBV5-1 and TRBJ2-5; maybe TRBD1 (5 bases). Trimming removed 4 bases from V and 5 bases from J, with 12 bases in between. CDR1 SGHRS and CDR2 YFSETQ come from the germline V gene. The CDR3 runs 13 residues. The CDR3 nucleotides are TGCGCCAGCAGCAATCAGGGTTCGGAGACCCAGTACTTC. Its translation is CASSNQGSETQYF.

Here the CDR3 reads CSATGGQAGETQYF. In DNA, the CDR3 is TGCAGTGCCACGGGAGGACAGGCGGGAGAGACCCAGTACTTC. V and J are TRBV20-1 and TRBJ2-5; D possibly matches TRBD1 or TRBD2 (7 bases each). Germline CDR1 DFQATT, CDR2 SNEGSKA (reference sequence). The CDR3 consists of 14 residues. V lost 6 bases and J lost 4, with 18 bases in between.

This clonotype turned up a few times. The CDR3 DNA reads as TGCAGTGCTAGAGATAGTAGTTCGGGGACAGATGAAGCTTTCTTT. Encoded protein: CSARDSSSGTDEAFF. The gene calls are TRBV20-1 and TRBJ1-1; 7 bases agree with TRBD1. CDR1 and CDR2 (germline): DFQATT, SNEGSKA (reference sequence). The CDR3 extends over 15 amino acids. The J segment lost 7 bases and the V segment lost 0 bases, leaving 11 bases of the junction unmatched.

At least ten counts were recorded for this clonotype. The chain combines TRBV3-1 with TRBJ2-1; 7 bases line up with TRBD2. J was trimmed by 0 bases and V by 5 bases; bases with no gene match: 10. The CDR3 has 17 amino acids. Germline CDR1 is LGHDT and CDR2 is YNNKEL (reference sequence). CDR3 sequence reads: CASSARMPSGSYNEQFF. The CDR3 coding sequence is TGTGCCAGCAGCGCAAGGATGCCTAGCGGCTCCTACAATGAGCAGTTCTTC.

This clonotype turned up a few times. The CDR3: CASSLAATGIYNEQFF. The CDR3 DNA reads as TGTGCCAGCAGTTTAGCGGCGACTGGTATTTACAATGAGCAGTTCTTC. The chain uses TRBV12-3 or TRBV12-4 and TRBJ2-1; D remains ambiguous. Deletions cut 0 bases from V and 4 bases from J, with 13 bases between. The CDR3 extends over 16 amino acids.